The 2 T cell receptor beta chains below come from one sample, sequenced in a study of post-analysis software for immune sequencing data. Notes on the study in general: Controls showed lower frequencies than patients for several TRBV segments, and TRBV5-6, TRBV5-1 and TRBV20-1 were among these.

Prepared libraries of TCR beta cDNA carried unique molecular identifiers. TCRdb ran MiXCR on the PCR reads and lists one entry per CDR3 protein. The table records roughly 200,000 distinct CDR3 sequences, approximately 28% of them present only once. Antigens of these TCRs are unknown. The sequenced sample was blood. The receptors originated from a girl aged 2-17 years with multiple sclerosis.

CDR3 amino acids: CASSEPIVPYEQYF. The CDR3 DNA reads as TGTGCCAGCAGTGAGCCAATTGTCCCCTACGAGCAGTACTTC. The chain has TRBV2 and TRBJ2-7; no firm D call. Trimming took 3 bases from V and 2 from J, leaving 11 bases between them. This CDR3 has 14 amino acids. Germline V gives CDR1 SNHLY, CDR2 FYNNEI.

This clonotype appeared many times. The chain's CDR3 is CASSDRGPTNLIQETQYF. CDR3 nucleotides: TGTGCCAGCAGTGATCGGGGCCCAACCAACCTCATCCAAGAGACCCAGTACTTC. The gene calls are TRBV6-1 and TRBJ2-5, with D perhaps given as TRBD1 or TRBD2 (5 bases each). Looked up from germline, CDR1 is MNHNS and CDR2 is SASEGT. The CDR3 length is 18 residues. Deletions cut 3 bases from V and 1 base from J, with 21 bases between.